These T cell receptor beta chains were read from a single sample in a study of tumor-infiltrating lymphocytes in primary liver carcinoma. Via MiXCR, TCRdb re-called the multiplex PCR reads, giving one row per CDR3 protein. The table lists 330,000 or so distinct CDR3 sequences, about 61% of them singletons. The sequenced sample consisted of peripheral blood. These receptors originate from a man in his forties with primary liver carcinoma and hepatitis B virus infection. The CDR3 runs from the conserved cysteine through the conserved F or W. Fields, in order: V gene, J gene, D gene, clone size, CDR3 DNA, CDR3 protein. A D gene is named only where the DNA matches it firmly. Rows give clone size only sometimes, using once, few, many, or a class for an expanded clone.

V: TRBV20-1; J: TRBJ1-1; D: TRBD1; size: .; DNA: TGCAGTGCTAGAGATTCGACAGGGAGGAACACTGAAGCTTTCTTT; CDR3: CSARDSTGRNTEAFF
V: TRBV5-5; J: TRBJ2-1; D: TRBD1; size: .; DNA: TGTGCCAGCAGCCGCCCGGGACAGGGGGCGAGTAATGAGCAGTTATTC; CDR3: CASSRPGQGASNEQLF
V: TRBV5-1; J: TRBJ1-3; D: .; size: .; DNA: TGCGCCAGCAGCCCCGCGAGTGGAAACACCATATATTTT; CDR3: CASSPASGNTIYF
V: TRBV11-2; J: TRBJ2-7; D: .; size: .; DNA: TGTGTCAGCAGCATCGGGGTTGGGATTTCCTACGAGCTGTACTTC; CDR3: CVSSIGVGISYELYF
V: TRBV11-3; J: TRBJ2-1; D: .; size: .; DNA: TGTACCAGTAGCTTAAATGCCGAAGAGCAGTTCTTC; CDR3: CTSSLNAEEQFF
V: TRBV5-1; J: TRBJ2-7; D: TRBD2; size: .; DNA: TGCGCCAGCAGCCCGGGACTAGCGGGAGAAAGCTCCTACGAGCAGTACTTC; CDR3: CASSPGLAGESSYEQYF
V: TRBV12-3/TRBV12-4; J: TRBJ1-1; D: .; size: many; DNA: TGTGCCAGCAGTTTATGGGGGGGCACTGAAGCTTTCTTT; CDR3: CASSLWGGTEAFF
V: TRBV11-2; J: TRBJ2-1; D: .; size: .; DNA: TGTGCCAGCAGCTTAGAAAGCAGTTCATACAAAGAGCAGTTCTTC; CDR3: CASSLESSSYKEQFF
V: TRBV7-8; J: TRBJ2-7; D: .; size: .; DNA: TGTGCCAGCAACTTAGGCCCGGATTACGAGCAGTACTTC; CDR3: CASNLGPDYEQYF
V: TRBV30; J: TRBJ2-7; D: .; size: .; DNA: TGTGCCTGGAGGTCCACCTGGAGCTCCTACGAGCAGTACTTC; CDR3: CAWRSTWSSYEQYF
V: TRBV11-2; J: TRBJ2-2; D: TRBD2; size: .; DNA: TGTGCCAGTAGCTTATTGGGAGGGGCCACCTGGGAGCTGTTTTTT; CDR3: CASSLLGGATWELFF
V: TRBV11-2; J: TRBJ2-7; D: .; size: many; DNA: TGTGCCAGCAGCTTAGGGGGGGGCGGGGGCTACGAGCAGTACTTC; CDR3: CASSLGGGGGYEQYF
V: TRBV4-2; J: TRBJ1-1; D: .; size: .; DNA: TGTGCCAGCAGCCAAGACCGGGGGAACACTGAAGTTTTCTTT; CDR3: CASSQDRGNTEVFF
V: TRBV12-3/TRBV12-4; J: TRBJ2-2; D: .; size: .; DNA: TGTGTCAGCTTTAAGCGGGACACCGGGGAGCTGTTTTTT; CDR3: CVSFKRDTGELFF
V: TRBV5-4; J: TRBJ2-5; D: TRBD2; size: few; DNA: TGTGCCAGCAGCCCCGGGGGACTAGAAGGCGCTGAGACCCAGTACTTC; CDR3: CASSPGGLEGAETQYF
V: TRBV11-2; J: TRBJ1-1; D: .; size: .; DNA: TGTGCCAGCGGCCGATGGGCGGCCGCTGAAGCTTTCTTT; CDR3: CASGRWAAAEAFF
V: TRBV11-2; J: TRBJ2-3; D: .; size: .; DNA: TGTGCCAGCAACTCAAGCAGGAGAACAGATACGCAGTATTTT; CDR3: CASNSSRRTDTQYF
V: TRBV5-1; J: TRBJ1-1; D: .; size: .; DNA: TGCGCCAGCAGCTTGGAGCTGGGACCGAACACTGAAGCTTTCTTT; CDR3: CASSLELGPNTEAFF
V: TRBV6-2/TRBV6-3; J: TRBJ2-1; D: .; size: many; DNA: TGTGCCAGCAGTCCTAGCGTATATGAGCAGTTCTTC; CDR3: CASSPSVYEQFF
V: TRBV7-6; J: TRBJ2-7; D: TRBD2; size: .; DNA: TGTGCCAGCTCCCTGGCTAGCGGGGGATCCTACGAGCAGTACTTC; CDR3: CASSLASGGSYEQYF
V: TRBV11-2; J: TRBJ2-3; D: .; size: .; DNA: TGTGCCAGCAGCTGGACAATATCAAATACGCAGTATTTT; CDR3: CASSWTISNTQYF
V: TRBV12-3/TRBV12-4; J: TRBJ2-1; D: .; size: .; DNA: TGTGCCAGCGGCTCTCCAGGGGTCAATGAGCAGTTCTTC; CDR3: CASGSPGVNEQFF
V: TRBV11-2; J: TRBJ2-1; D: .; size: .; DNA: TGTGCCAGCAGCACCCGCCCGTTTACGTTGAGGCAGGGCGGGAATGAGCAGTTCTTC; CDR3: CASSTRPFTLRQGGNEQFF
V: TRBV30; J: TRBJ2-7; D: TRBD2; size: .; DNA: TGTGCTTGGAGGAATAGCGGGATTAGGTCCGAGCAGTACTTC; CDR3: CAWRNSGIRSEQYF
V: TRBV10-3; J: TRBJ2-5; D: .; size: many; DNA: TGTGCCATCAGTGGAGGAGAGACCCAGTACTTC; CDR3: CAISGGETQYF
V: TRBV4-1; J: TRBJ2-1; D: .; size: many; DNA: TGCGCCAGCAGCCAAGAGGCGGGAAGGGGGCAGTTCTTC; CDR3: CASSQEAGRGQFF
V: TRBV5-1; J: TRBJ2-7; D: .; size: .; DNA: TGCGCCATTTGGGGACAACAGGGATTCTACGAGCAGTACTTC; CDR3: CAIWGQQGFYEQYF
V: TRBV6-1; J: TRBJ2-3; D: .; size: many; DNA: TGTGCCAGCAGTGAGAACACAGATACGCAGTATTTT; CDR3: CASSENTDTQYF
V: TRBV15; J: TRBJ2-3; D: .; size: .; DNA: TGTGCCACCAGCAGAACCCCGAAAAAGGATACGCAGTATTTT; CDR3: CATSRTPKKDTQYF